Shown below are 5 T cell receptor beta chains from a single sample sequenced in a study of T cells after yellow fever vaccination. One entry per CDR3 protein results from TCRdb running MiXCR on the 5' RACE reads. The repertoire has 200,000 to 300,000 distinct CDR3 sequences, more than 3.5% of them found once; the top ten carry under 20%. Here the sequenced sample was PBMCs, taken 15 days after the yellow fever booster vaccination. The receptors originated from a man aged 18 to 35 who received the YFV17D yellow fever vaccine.

Ten or more counts support this clonotype. The CDR3 spells CATRGQFDTQYF. The CDR3 bases are TGTGCCACTCGGGGACAGTTCGATACGCAGTATTTT. The chain combines TRBV7-2 with TRBJ2-3; 7 nucleotides line up with TRBD1. CDR1 is SGHTA, CDR2 FQGNSA, per germline. The CDR3 covers 12 residues. V was clipped by 10 bases and J by 6 bases; unmatched bases: 7.

This clonotype was found many times. The V gene is TRBV12-3 or TRBV12-4, the J gene TRBJ2-3, with D tentatively TRBD2 (6 bases). The length of the CDR3 is 16 residues. V lost 1 base and J 2 bases, leaving 13 bases between the germline ends. This CDR3 is CASSLGVGGVTDTQYF. The CDR3 DNA reads TGTGCCAGCAGTTTAGGGGTCGGCGGGGTCACAGATACGCAGTATTTT.

To note about this clonotype: This may be a read error, as it is one base from a much larger clone. The V gene is TRBV21-1, the J gene TRBJ2-7; TRBD1 was called by the table and not checked on the DNA. TRBV21-1 is reported as a pseudogene. This CDR3 comprises 15 residues. CDR3 DNA: TGTGCCAGCAGCATATACGCGGGACCGGGCCTCGAGCAGTACTTC. This sequence encodes CASSIYAGPGLEQYF.

The table lists this clonotype with many counts. The V call is TRBV5-4, the J call TRBJ1-2; maybe TRBD1 (6 bases). Germline V gene sequence: CDR1 SGHNT, CDR2 YYREEE (reference sequence). CDR3 size: 15 residues. V was clipped by 4 bases and J by 4 bases, with 17 bases between them. This CDR3 is CASSPARGGFYGYTF. The CDR3 coding sequence is TGTGCCAGCAGCCCGGCCAGGGGAGGATTCTATGGCTACACCTTC.

The V gene is TRBV5-4, the J gene TRBJ1-1; TRBD1 might be the D (6 bases). The V and J ends lost 5 bases and 6 bases respectively, with 14 bases between them. The CDR3 length is 13 residues. Germline V gene data show CDR1 as SGHNT and CDR2 as YYREEE (reference sequence). CDR3 protein: CASRVQGAPEAFF. Here the CDR3 DNA reads TGTGCCAGCAGGGTACAGGGCGCTCCTGAAGCTTTCTTT.